Listed here is a single T cell receptor (beta chain). Its antigen is as yet unknown. From germline, CDR1 is SGHVS and CDR2 FQNEAQ. Deletions cut 0 bases from V and 8 bases from J, with 13 bases between. The CDR3 is 14 amino acids. These data originate in a study of beta chain features in type 1 diabetes. Study-wide points: For patients, the naive, central memory and Treg TCRB repertoires appeared more alike than for healthy donors.

The entirety of the isolated RNA underwent reverse transcription, so expressed TCRB transcripts were sequenced. Clones were sequenced by immunoSEQ multiplex PCR, and TCRdb holds only the in-frame ones, with some missing. The sample includes more than 350,000 clones, 11% seen only once; the top ten take 0.045% to 0.05%. Staining for CD45RO/CCR7/CD25/CD127/CD95/CD27 allowed sorting of CD4+ naive, central memory, regulatory and stem cell-like memory cells. The material sequenced was naive CD4+ T cells from blood. This receptor was taken from a woman between 18 and 29 years old in good health. The chain is built from TRBV7-8 and TRBJ1-2, with TRBD1 as a possible D gene (5 bases). DNA of the CDR3: TGTGCCAGCAGCTTAGCGGGGGAAGAGACCGGCTACACCTTC. Translating gives CASSLAGEETGYTF.